This TCR beta chain was obtained from a study of blood T cell repertoires in COVID-19. Study-level background: Italy, Spain and the United States were the sources of the convalescent and acute COVID-19 samples. From T cells, B-cell-depleted T cells, or PBMCs came the material, which was cDNA or gDNA.

Authors' processing steps: Researchers report that nucleated cell counts were estimated from reference gene primer amplification. Assay: immunoSEQ multiplex PCR; the TCRdb copy retains only in-frame clones and omits some. D and trimming were read from the DNA, whereas the V and J calls and clone size are those reported in that table. Of 39,000 or so clones listed, about four fifths were seen once; the top ten hold roughly 38%. V shed 8 bases and J shed 7 bases, with 18 bases lying between them. CDR3 size: 14 residues. Germline V gene sequence: CDR1 MGHDK, CDR2 SYGVNS. This clone has a handful of counts.

The sample taken for sequencing was peripheral blood. The receptor's source is a man aged 35 to 55 with active or convalescent COVID-19. J is TRBJ2-1 and V is TRBV25-1, with a tentative D call TRBD1 (5 bases). CDR3 nucleotide sequence: TGTGCCAGCGGGGCGTACTCCTATAGGAATGAGCAGTTCTTC. Its translation is CASGAYSYRNEQFF.